The 21 T cell receptor beta chains reported below all come from one sample, sequenced in a study of blood T cell repertoires in COVID-19. Only in-frame clones appear in the TCRdb table, and some are missing; sequencing was by immunoSEQ multiplex PCR. The repertoire holds some 320,000 clones, with more than 75% as singletons. Material for sequencing was PBMCs or T cells enriched from blood (not recorded which). The receptors were gathered from a man aged 55 to 70 who had recovered from COVID-19.

The chain links TRBV7-2 to TRBJ1-1, with TRBD1 matching 7 bases. CDR1 is SGHTA and CDR2 is FQGNSA in the germline V gene. There are 15 residues in the CDR3. V shed 5 bases, J shed 5 bases, and the junction held 11 bases outside the gene matches. The DNA of the CDR3 is TGTGCCAGCAGCCTCCCGACAGGGCCCAGTACTGAAGCTTTCTTT. This gives the protein CASSLPTGPSTEAFF. Full variable domain (missing parts from reference TRBV7-2 and TRBJ1-1): GAGVSQSPSNKVTEKGKDVELRCDPISGHTALYWYRQSLGQGLEFLIYFQGNSAPDKSGLPSDRFSAERTGGSVSTLTIQRTQQEDSAVYLCASSLPTGPSTEAFFGQGTRLTVV.

This clone came up once. The chain couples TRBV11-1 to TRBJ2-7; 15 positions agree with TRBD2. J gave up 4 bases and V 5 bases, and 3 bases lay outside the gene matches. This CDR3 has 15 residues. From germline, CDR1 is SGHAT and CDR2 FQDESV (reference sequence). This CDR3 is CASSGLAGGIYEQYF. DNA of the CDR3: TGTGCCAGCAGCGGACTAGCGGGGGGGATTTACGAGCAGTACTTC.

This clone has a single count. The gene calls are TRBV3-1 (or the pseudogene TRBV3-2) and TRBJ2-5, with a tentative D call TRBD1 (5 bases). The length of the CDR3 is 13 residues. V lost 6 bases, J lost 7 bases, and 15 bases lay in between. In germline, CDR1 is LGHDT, CDR2 YNNKEL (reference sequence). The CDR3 nucleotides are TGTGCCAGCAGTCCCTCCAGGGAAGGGACCCAGTACTTC. Protein: CASSPSREGTQYF.

Points on this clone: The same CDR3 arises from other DNA sequences in this sample as well. The CDR3 region is CAISERGNYGYTF. As DNA, the CDR3 is TGTGCCATCAGTGAGAGGGGAAACTATGGCTACACCTTC. This chain joins TRBV10-3 and TRBJ1-2, with a tentative D call TRBD1 (5 bases). Germline CDR1 reads ENHRY; CDR2 reads SYGVKD. The length of the CDR3 is 13 residues. V was pared by 2 bases and J by 2 bases, with 6 bases between.

V is TRBV5-6 and J is TRBJ1-2; D is uncertain. The V end was cut by 3 bases, the J end by 3 bases, with 12 bases between. Germline assignment: CDR1 SGHDT and CDR2 YYEEEE. The CDR3 sequence is 14 residues long. CDR3 residues: CASSSDLRDYGYTF. CDR3 nucleotides: TGTGCCAGCAGCTCCGACCTACGGGACTATGGCTACACCTTC.

The gene calls are TRBV19 and TRBJ1-4, with a tentative D call TRBD1 (5 bases). Trimming pared 0 bases from V and 8 bases from J, leaving 16 bases between. Germline CDR1 reads LNHDA; CDR2 reads SQIVND (reference sequence). This CDR3 spans 16 amino acids. CDR3 nucleotides: TGTGCCAGTAGTATAGATCGCCCAGGGATGAGGGAAAAACTGTTTTTT. Amino acid sequence: CASSIDRPGMREKLFF.

The chain employs TRBV7-9 and TRBJ2-5, with D unclear. The germline V and J ends were trimmed by 3 bases and 1 base, with 9 bases remaining between them. The CDR3 consists of 14 residues. The V gene's germline CDR1 is SEHNR and CDR2 FQNEAQ (reference sequence). For the CDR3, the DNA is TGTGCCAGCAGCTTTCTAGGAGCCCAAGAGACCCAGTACTTC. Translation gives CASSFLGAQETQYF.

This clone was detected once. As DNA, the CDR3 is TGTGCCAGTAGTTCTAAAACAGGGTTTGGCAATCAGCCCCAGCATTTT. Its translation is CASSSKTGFGNQPQHF. The gene calls are TRBV19 and TRBJ1-5, with a tentative D call TRBD1 (6 bases). The CDR3 is 16 residues long. Looked up from germline, CDR1 is LNHDA and CDR2 is SQIVND (reference sequence). V lost 5 bases, J lost 2 bases, and 16 bases lay in between.

A few counts support this clone. The chain couples TRBV14 to TRBJ1-2, with a tentative D call TRBD1 (5 bases). The CDR3 loop spans 12 amino acids. Trimming stripped 2 bases from V and 5 bases from J, with 6 bases between. Germline V gene data show CDR1 as SGHDN and CDR2 as FVKESK. The CDR3 DNA reads as TGTGCCAGCAGCCAACGGACATATGGCTACACCTTC. Its protein is CASSQRTYGYTF.

The chain couples TRBV10-1 to TRBJ2-3, with TRBD1 matching over 10 bases. The germline CDR1 and CDR2 sequences are WNHNN and SYGVQD (reference sequence). V lost 6 bases and J lost 0; bases outside the gene matches: 3. This CDR3 is built from 15 residues. For the CDR3, the DNA is TGCGCCAGCAGCGACAGGGGGCGAAGCACAGATACGCAGTATTTT. Protein sequence: CASSDRGRSTDTQYF.

In regard to this clone: The junction shows a germline mismatch at one end, possibly a read error. The chain uses TRBV7-7 and TRBJ2-7; 7 nucleotides line up with TRBD2. The V gene's germline CDR1 is SSHAT and CDR2 FNYEAQ (reference sequence). The CDR3 extends over 14 amino acids. The CDR3 loop reads CASSPGEGSDEQYF. The CDR3 bases are TGTGCTAGCAGCCCCGGGGAGGGTTCGGACGAGCAGTACTTC.

V usage is TRBV3-1 (or the pseudogene TRBV3-2) and J usage is TRBJ2-3; TRBD1 matches at 9 bases. Germline-derived CDR1 and CDR2 are LGHDT and YNNKEL (reference sequence). CDR3 length equals 15 residues. With 10 bases clipped from V and 0 bases from J, the junction kept 8 bases outside the gene matches. The CDR3 DNA reads as TGTGCCACCGCGGACAGGGGAGGGAGCACAGATACGCAGTATTTT. Protein: CATADRGGSTDTQYF.

This rearrangement joins TRBV25-1 to TRBJ1-3; maybe TRBD1 (5 bases). Germline CDR1 reads MGHDK; CDR2 reads SYGVNS. With 3 bases removed from V and 2 bases from J, the gap between germline ends came to 11 bases. This CDR3 is built from 15 residues. The CDR3 reads CASSDSGGTGNTIYF. In DNA, the CDR3 is TGTGCCAGCAGTGATTCGGGGGGTACTGGAAACACCATATATTTT. The complete variable domain, with remaining parts taken from reference TRBV25-1 and TRBJ1-3, reads EADIYQTPRYLVIGTGKKITLECSQTMGHDKMYWYQQDPGMELHLIHYSYGVNSTEKGDLSSESTVSRIRTEHFPLTLESARPSHTSQYLCASSDSGGTGNTIYFGEGSWLTVV.

The CDR3 nucleotides are TGTGCCAGCTCGTTGACAGGCTTCGGCAATCAGCCCCAGCATTTT. Its translation is CASSLTGFGNQPQHF. J is TRBJ1-5 and V is TRBV18, with D possibly matching TRBD1 (6 bases). The CDR3 length is 15 residues. The V gene lost 6 bases and the J gene lost 2 bases, with 14 bases spanning the gap. In germline, CDR1 is KGHSH, CDR2 LQKENI. Variable domain in full (rest from reference TRBV18 and TRBJ1-5): NAGVMQNPRHLVRRRGQEARLRCSPMKGHSHVYWYRQLPEEGLKFMVYLQKENIIDESGMPKERFSAEFPKEGPSILRIQQVVRGDSAAYFCASSLTGFGNQPQHFGDGTRLSIL.

The chain has TRBV4-2 and TRBJ1-1; D is undetermined. The germline V gene encodes CDR1 LGHNA and CDR2 YNFKEQ. The CDR3 sequence is 14 residues long. Trimming cost V 4 bases and J 2 bases, with 11 bases left between them. The CDR3 is CASSPRRTNTEAFF. The CDR3 DNA follows: TGTGCCAGCAGCCCTCGGCGGACTAACACTGAAGCTTTCTTT.

V usage is TRBV2 and J usage is TRBJ1-1; D unresolved. CDR1 and CDR2 (germline): SNHLY, FYNNEI. The CDR3 runs to 14 residues. V was cut by 7 bases and J by 1 base, with 13 bases left in between. The CDR3 nucleotides are TGTGCCAGCATGCACGAGTCGAGGAACACTGAAGCTTTCTTT. Protein product: CASMHESRNTEAFF.

V usage is TRBV9 and J usage is TRBJ2-1, with D possibly TRBD2 on 7 matching bases. V shed 0 bases and J shed 7 bases, with 14 bases lying between them. The CDR3 spans 15 residues. Germline lookup yields CDR1 SGDLS and CDR2 YYNGEE. The CDR3 reads CASSVAGGLSNEQFF. The CDR3 bases are TGTGCCAGCAGCGTAGCCGGGGGGCTTTCTAATGAGCAGTTCTTC.

This clone was found a few times. The chain couples TRBV5-1 to TRBJ1-2, with 7 bases that match TRBD1. The CDR3 is 13 residues long. V gave up 4 bases and J gave up 8 bases; unmatched junction bases: 8. Germline lookup yields CDR1 SGHRS and CDR2 YFSETQ. The CDR3 nucleotides read TGCGCCAGCAGCATCGGGACAGCGGACGGCTACACCTTC. Its translation is CASSIGTADGYTF.

Written as DNA, the CDR3 is TGTGCCAGCAGTCCTCAGGCGCGCAATCAGCCCCAGCATTTT. It specifies CASSPQARNQPQHF. The V and J genes are TRBV11-2 and TRBJ1-5; D call uncertain. V shed 6 bases and J shed 2 bases, with 11 bases lying between them. The CDR3 consists of 14 residues. Per the germline V gene, CDR1 is SGHAT and CDR2 is FQNNGV.

The chain is built from TRBV9 and TRBJ2-2; TRBD1 is a possible D gene (6 bases). CDR3 length equals 16 residues. Germline CDR1 and CDR2: SGDLS and YYNGEE. V dropped 4 bases and J dropped 1 base, with 14 bases sitting between them. The CDR3 loop reads CASSPQGGRNTGELFF. The CDR3 coding sequence is TGTGCCAGCAGCCCACAGGGCGGGCGGAACACCGGGGAGCTGTTTTTT. Drawing the rest from reference TRBV9 and TRBJ2-2, the complete variable domain is DSGVTQTPKHLITATGQRVTLRCSPRSGDLSVYWYQQSLDQGLQFLIQYYNGEERAKGNILERFSAQQFPDLHSELNLSSLELGDSALYFCASSPQGGRNTGELFFGEGSRLTVL.

This chain connects TRBV29-1 to TRBJ1-3; unclear D gene. The germline gives CDR1 SQVTM, CDR2 ANQGSEA. V lost 0 bases, J lost 0 bases, and 6 bases lay in between. The CDR3 is 14 residues long. In nucleotides, the CDR3 is TGCAGCGTTGAAGACCCATTCTCTGGAAACACCATATATTTT. Protein sequence: CSVEDPFSGNTIYF.